The next 7 T cell receptor beta chains were all read from a single sample in a study of shared clonotypes between healthy human individuals. Using immunoSEQ multiplex PCR, the repertoire was profiled, and TCRdb retains in-frame clones only, with some absent. The sample holds millions of clones, more than 80% seen once. What was sequenced was naive CD4+ T cells from PBMCs. Subset defined: CD45RA+ positively selected. These receptors were obtained from a man younger than 35 in good health. Some clones in this sample may be carry-over from other donors' samples.

The genes are TRBV7-9 and TRBJ1-2; 7 positions agree with TRBD1. The CDR3 is 15 amino acids. The germline V gene has CDR1 SEHNR and CDR2 FQNEAQ (reference sequence). V lost 4 bases to trimming and J lost 4 bases; unmatched junction nucleotides: 9. Here the CDR3 reads CASSSTTGKVYGYTF. The DNA for the CDR3 is TGTGCCAGCAGCTCCACGACAGGGAAGGTCTATGGCTACACCTTC. The full variable domain, rest sourced from reference TRBV7-9 and TRBJ1-2, is DTGVSQNPRHKITKRGQNVTFRCDPISEHNRLYWYRQTLGQGPEFLTYFQNEAQLEKSRLLSDRFSAERPKGSFSTLEIQRTEQGDSAMYLCASSSTTGKVYGYTFGSGTRLTVV.

The CDR3 spells CASSSLAGVNEQYF. The CDR3 DNA follows: TGTGCCAGCAGCTCACTAGCGGGTGTCAACGAGCAGTACTTC. This chain links TRBV5-6 with TRBJ2-7; the match to TRBD2 covers 9 bases. Germline CDR1 and CDR2: SGHDT and YYEEEE. The trim removed 3 bases at V and 5 bases at J, leaving 6 bases unmatched. The CDR3 is 14 amino acids.

J is TRBJ2-5 and V is TRBV5-1; 7 bases are a match to TRBD2. The CDR3 has 14 amino acids. V shed 6 bases and J 5 bases; nucleotides not matched to a gene: 10. In germline, CDR1 is SGHRS, CDR2 YFSETQ. CDR3 bases: TGCGCCAGCACCCTAACGGGGGGAGCTGAGACCCAGTACTTC. As protein: CASTLTGGAETQYF.

This sequence joins TRBV2 and TRBJ2-3; 9 bases align to TRBD2. The CDR3 runs to 15 residues. The V gene's germline CDR1 is SNHLY and CDR2 FYNNEI. V lost 5 bases and J lost 2; bases outside the gene matches: 5. CDR3 nucleotide sequence: TGTGCCAGCAGTTTAGCGGGAGCCAACACAGATACGCAGTATTTT. Translated: CASSLAGANTDTQYF. Using reference TRBV2 and TRBJ2-3 for the parts outside the CDR3, the full variable domain is EPEVTQTPSHQVTQMGQEVILRCVPISNHLYFYWYRQILGQKVEFLVSFYNNEISEKSEIFDDQFSVERPDGSNFTLKIRSTKLEDSAMYFCASSLAGANTDTQYFGPGTRLTVL.

The chain employs TRBV11-2 and TRBJ1-2, with 9 nucleotides matching TRBD1. The CDR3 extends over 13 amino acids. The germline V gene encodes CDR1 SGHAT and CDR2 FQNNGV. V was pared by 3 bases and J by 8 bases, with 4 bases of the junction left unmatched. CDR3 sequence reads: CASSFVTGGGYTF. The CDR3 nucleotides read TGTGCCAGCAGCTTTGTCACAGGGGGCGGCTACACCTTC.

The rearrangement uses TRBV6-5 and TRBJ2-5; 9 bases match TRBD1. The V gene's germline CDR1 is MNHEY and CDR2 SVGAGI. V shed 2 bases and J 6 bases; nucleotides not matched to a gene: 4. This CDR3 comprises 14 residues. CDR3 protein: CASSYVGQGKTQYF. CDR3 DNA: TGTGCCAGCAGTTACGTCGGACAGGGGAAGACCCAGTACTTC.

V and J are TRBV2 and TRBJ2-3; TRBD1 matches at 10 bases. The CDR3 contains 14 residues. Trimming took 6 bases from V and 8 from J; bases not matched to a gene: 8. Germline CDR1 and CDR2: SNHLY and FYNNEI. The CDR3 DNA reads as TGTGCCAGCAGCGGGACAGGGGTTAGTGTTACGCAGTATTTT. This encodes CASSGTGVSVTQYF.